Each of the 21 T cell receptor beta chains below was sequenced from the same sample in a study of type 1 and type 2 diabetes patients. The PCR template was genomic DNA. Multiplex PCR with 30 forward and 13 reverse primers amplified the TCR beta CDR3. From the multiplex PCR reads, TCRdb called clonotypes with MiXCR, one entry per CDR3 protein. The top ten clones hold roughly 13% of a sample with a few hundred thousand distinct CDR3 sequences, around 47% of them seen once. Sequenced sample: peripheral blood mononuclear cells (PBMCs). These receptors originate from a man aged 18 to 29 with type 2 diabetes.

This clonotype was counted a few times. This sequence joins TRBV29-1 and TRBJ1-1; possible D gene TRBD1, 6 bases. The CDR3 loop spans 10 amino acids. The germline V gene encodes CDR1 SQVTM and CDR2 ANQGSEA. Trimming removed 6 bases at V and 8 bases at J, with 10 bases between. The DNA for the CDR3 is TGCAGCGTGGGTGGGACAGAAGCTTTCTTT. Amino acid sequence: CSVGGTEAFF.

In this sample, this clonotype turned up a few times. V gene TRBV19 combines with J gene TRBJ2-2; D gene uncertain. V was cut by 7 bases and J by 0 bases, with 6 bases left in between. Germline V gene lookup returns CDR1 LNHDA and CDR2 SQIVND (reference sequence). The length of the CDR3 is 13 residues. The CDR3 loop reads CASKGANTGELFF. CDR3 in DNA: TGTGCCAGTAAGGGTGCGAACACCGGGGAGCTGTTTTTT.

V gene TRBV9 combines with J gene TRBJ2-2, with 10 bases aligning to TRBD2. Trimming cost V 1 base and J 5 bases; bases outside gene matches: 8. Germline V gene data show CDR1 as SGDLS and CDR2 as YYNGEE. This CDR3 has 17 amino acids. The CDR3 region is CASSVPSGSAGTGELFF. For the CDR3, the DNA is TGTGCCAGCAGCGTACCTAGCGGGAGCGCTGGGACCGGGGAGCTGTTTTTT.

This clonotype has a handful of counts. The V and J genes are TRBV7-4 and TRBJ1-2, with D hard to call. This CDR3 is built from 16 residues. CDR1 is SGHVT, CDR2 SQSDAQ, per germline. V was trimmed by 3 bases and J by 0 bases, leaving 14 bases between them. CDR3 in DNA: TGTGCCAGCAGCTTCCTCGACGGGCGGACTAACTATGGCTACACCTTC. Amino acids: CASSFLDGRTNYGYTF.

The rearrangement links TRBV20-1 to TRBJ2-6; tentative D call: TRBD2 (5 bases). Germline CDR1 reads DFQATT; CDR2 reads SNEGSKA (reference sequence). The CDR3 length is 15 residues. V was pared by 7 bases and J by 0 bases, with 13 bases between. The CDR3: CSGVGEGSGANVLTF. The CDR3, as DNA: TGCAGTGGTGTGGGTGAGGGCTCTGGGGCCAACGTCCTGACTTTC.

V and J are TRBV27 and TRBJ2-5; no firm D call. The length of the CDR3 is 14 residues. The V end lost 7 bases, the J end lost 0 bases, and 12 bases lay between the germline ends. From germline, CDR1 is MNHEY and CDR2 SMNVEV (reference sequence). The chain's CDR3 is CASKEARYQETQYF. For the CDR3, the DNA is TGTGCCAGCAAAGAAGCGAGGTACCAAGAGACCCAGTACTTC.

The chain employs TRBV28 and TRBJ1-4, with D uncertain. Looked up from germline, CDR1 is MDHEN and CDR2 is SYDVKM. CDR3 length equals 10 residues. Trimming took off 7 bases at V and 7 bases at J, with 4 bases between the two ends. CDR3 residues: CASMSEKLFF. Here the CDR3 DNA reads TGTGCCAGCATGAGTGAAAAACTGTTTTTT.

The table lists this clonotype with a few counts. The rearrangement links TRBV19 to TRBJ2-1, with 7 positions matching TRBD2. The CDR3 has 14 residues. J lost 4 bases, V lost 3 bases, and 3 bases had no gene match. The germline CDR1 and CDR2 sequences are LNHDA and SQIVND (reference sequence). Here the CDR3 DNA reads TGTGCCAGTAGTATTCGGGGGGAGTACAATGAGCAGTTCTTC. Residues: CASSIRGEYNEQFF.

This chain links TRBV6-6 with TRBJ1-5; weak D call: TRBD1 (5 bases). CDR1 and CDR2 from the germline V gene are MNHNY and SVGAGI (reference sequence). The CDR3 loop spans 14 amino acids. Deletions cut 5 bases from V and 6 bases from J, with 14 bases between. Here the CDR3 reads CASSEPGFSQPQHF. For the CDR3, the DNA is TGTGCCAGCAGTGAGCCAGGGTTTAGTCAGCCCCAGCATTTT.

The chain recombines TRBV7-6 with TRBJ2-2, with 10 bases aligning to TRBD1. The germline V gene has CDR1 SGHVS and CDR2 FNYEAQ. The CDR3 totals 19 residues. V trimming: 2 bases; J trimming: 0 bases; junction bases outside the gene matches: 9. Here the CDR3 reads CASSLKTGGPTTNTGELFF. The CDR3 nucleotides are TGTGCCAGCAGCTTAAAGACAGGGGGCCCAACTACGAACACCGGGGAGCTGTTTTTT.

The rearrangement uses TRBV20-1 and TRBJ2-7; 11 nucleotides agree with TRBD2. This CDR3 has 15 amino acids. The V and J ends lost 6 bases and 0 bases, in that order; junction bases with no gene match: 7. The germline V gene has CDR1 DFQATT and CDR2 SNEGSKA (reference sequence). This chain's CDR3 is CSAIGTSGDSYEQYF. CDR3 bases: TGCAGTGCGATTGGGACTAGCGGTGACTCCTACGAGCAGTACTTC.

V gene TRBV6-2 or TRBV6-3 combines with J gene TRBJ1-2; the D is unclear. CDR1 MNHEY and CDR2 SVGEGT come from the germline V gene. Trimming left V 8 bases short and J 4 bases short, with 14 bases between. This CDR3 has 13 amino acids. The CDR3 loop is CASDPRNSYGYTF. CDR3 sequence (DNA): TGTGCCAGCGATCCGAGGAATTCCTATGGCTACACCTTC.

The chain links TRBV6-1 to TRBJ1-6; no firm D call. The V gene lost 8 bases and the J gene lost 10 bases, with 12 bases spanning the gap. The CDR3 extends over 12 amino acids. CDR1 and CDR2 (germline): MNHNS, SASEGT. CDR3 sequence: CASRFWTSPLHF. The CDR3 nucleotides read TGTGCCAGCCGTTTCTGGACGTCACCCCTCCACTTT.

As concerns this clonotype: A much larger clone lies one base from this, so it may be a read error. CDR3: CASSVYNYGYTF. In nucleotides, the CDR3 is TGCGCCAGCAGTGTTTACAACTATGGCTACACCTTC. The chain couples TRBV10-1 to TRBJ1-2; unclear D gene. The CDR3 runs 12 residues. Germline V gene lookup returns CDR1 WNHNN and CDR2 SYGVQD (reference sequence). V shed 4 bases and J shed 2 bases, with 5 bases lying between them.

With regard to this clonotype: A read error may account for a junction end that differs from germline. V and J are TRBV7-2 and TRBJ2-5; 12 bases align to TRBD2. The CDR3 loop spans 18 amino acids. Germline CDR1 reads SGHTA; CDR2 reads FQGNSA. The CDR3 nucleotides are TGCGCCAGCAGCCCGCTAACACCTAGCGGGAGGGCCGTTCATGATCAGTACTTC. Its translation: CASSPLTPSGRAVHDQYF. Drawing the rest from reference TRBV7-2 and TRBJ2-5, the complete variable domain is GAGVSQSPSNKVTEKGKDVELRCDPISGHTALYWYRQSLGQGLEFLIYFQGNSAPDKSGLPSDRFSAERTGGSVSTLTIQRTQQEDSAVYLCASSPLTPSGRAVHDQYFGPGTRLLVL.

This chain joins TRBV30 and TRBJ2-7, with 12 bases identical to TRBD1. V dropped 2 bases and J dropped 7; count of bases not matched to a gene: 6. CDR1 is GTSNPN and CDR2 is SVGIG in the germline V gene (reference sequence). There are 14 residues in the CDR3. Here the CDR3 reads CAWSPGQGAEEQYF. The CDR3 DNA is TGTGCCTGGAGTCCGGGACAGGGGGCGGAAGAGCAGTACTTC.

This clonotype was counted once. V is TRBV2 and J is TRBJ2-5; TRBD1 matches 9 bases. The CDR3 runs 17 residues. With 0 bases clipped from V and 1 base from J, the junction kept 6 bases outside the gene matches. CDR1 SNHLY and CDR2 FYNNEI come from the germline V gene. The DNA of the CDR3 is TGTGCCAGCAGTGAAGCACAGGGGGCATGGGTCCAAGAGACCCAGTACTTC. Translating it yields CASSEAQGAWVQETQYF.

The DNA for the CDR3 is TGTGCCAGCAGCGTAGCCGGGTACGATTCACCCCTCCACTTT. Translating it yields CASSVAGYDSPLHF. The chain is built from TRBV9 and TRBJ1-6, with unresolved D. Germline values: CDR1 SGDLS, CDR2 YYNGEE. The CDR3 spans 14 residues. V was trimmed by 0 bases and J by 8 bases, leaving 9 bases between them.

This clonotype was seen a handful of times. The gene calls are TRBV30 and TRBJ2-7; D gene uncertain. The V end lost 1 base, the J end lost 2 bases, and 9 bases lay between the germline ends. The CDR3 consists of 13 residues. CDR1 GTSNPN and CDR2 SVGIG come from the germline V gene (reference sequence). CDR3 loop: CAWSGSWTYEQYF. In DNA, the CDR3 is TGTGCCTGGAGTGGATCTTGGACCTACGAGCAGTACTTC.

This clonotype was seen a single time. V usage is TRBV5-6 and J usage is TRBJ2-5; 8 positions match TRBD2. V was clipped by 6 bases and J by 5 bases; unmatched bases: 9. Looked up from germline, CDR1 is SGHDT and CDR2 is YYEEEE. The CDR3 loop spans 14 amino acids. The CDR3 bases are TGTGCCAGCACTACCGGGACTAGAGAGGAGACCCAGTACTTC. This translates into CASTTGTREETQYF.

The chain couples TRBV2 to TRBJ2-7; TRBD1 matches 8 bases. CDR1 is SNHLY, CDR2 FYNNEI, per germline. There are 14 residues in the CDR3. Trimming removed 8 bases from V and 3 bases from J; junction bases left unmatched: 9. For the CDR3, the DNA is TGTGCCAGCGTAGTCAGGGGGCCCCACTACGAGCAGTACTTC. Protein sequence: CASVVRGPHYEQYF.